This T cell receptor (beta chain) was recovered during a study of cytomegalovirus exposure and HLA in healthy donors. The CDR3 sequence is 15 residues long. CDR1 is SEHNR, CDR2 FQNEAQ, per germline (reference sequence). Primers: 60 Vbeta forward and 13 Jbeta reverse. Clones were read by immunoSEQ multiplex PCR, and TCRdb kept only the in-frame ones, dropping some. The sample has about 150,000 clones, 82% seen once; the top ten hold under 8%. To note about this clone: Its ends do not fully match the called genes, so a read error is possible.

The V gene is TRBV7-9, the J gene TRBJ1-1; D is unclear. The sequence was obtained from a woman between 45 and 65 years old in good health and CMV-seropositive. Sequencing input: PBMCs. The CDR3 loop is CASSLAVANRGEAFF. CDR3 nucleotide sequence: TGTGCCAGCAGCCTAGCGGTGGCAAACCGAGGTGAAGCTTTCTTT.